This T cell receptor (beta chain) originates from a study of cytomegalovirus exposure and HLA in healthy donors (dated by TCRdb to about 2017). Study-wide context: In an earlier analysis of roughly 590 of the donors, around 290 Gb of sequence data and some 100 million unique TCR beta sequences from about 180 million T cells were reported. Rather than drawing on any new phenotypic data, the later analysis identified candidate immune exposures from TCR beta sequences and the way those sequences occurred across donors. The T cell repertoires of some 700 subjects were profiled by immunosequencing and related to cytomegalovirus serostatus. A later analysis re-analyzed previously published TCR beta repertoires from 550 to 700 donors and added high-resolution HLA genotyping to study TCR occurrence patterns. Because of strong linkage in the cohort, roughly five DR-DQ haplotypes were treated as single units for association and clustering. To decide whether each TCR beta V gene segment behaved as functional or pseudogenic, an earlier analysis of some 600 of the donors relied on high-throughput TCR beta sequencing. Every discovery cohort repertoire had been produced on one sequencing platform. The aim of the study was to test whether cataloging public T cell receptors could identify signatures of past pathogen exposure. A separate validation cohort of 100 to 150 different subjects was used in addition to the approximately 640-subject first cohort. The number of donors typed differed by locus, with about 620-630 for A, B, C, DRB1 and DQB1, roughly 520 for DQA1, 600 to 610 for DPA1, and roughly 450 for DPB1. Class I and class II HLA loci were covered by the typing at four-digit resolution. The genetic ancestry cluster associated with self-reported Caucasian donors included around four fifths of the approximately 400 genotyped donors. Among under 450 genotyped donors of the cohort, an average of approximately 240,000 unique TCR beta nucleotide sequences were sequenced per donor, roughly 18% of them non-productive. Roughly 300 gigabases of sequencing data and around 87 million unique TCR sequences were included in an early release covering roughly 700 HLA-typed donors. A later genetic analysis used genome-wide SNP genotypes for about 55% of the 666 donors, treating that subset as a discovery cohort. Donor age, sex, ethnicity and CMV serostatus were compiled together with the repertoire data. To predict cytomegalovirus infection status, the study combined high-throughput TCR immunosequencing, statistical association of individual TCRs with disease status, and machine learning. Study-wide findings and limitations: A further reported finding was that TCR beta sequences accurately predicted the HLA-A and HLA-B alleles for most subjects in the first cohort. The study gave a list of about 160 TCR beta chains associated with cytomegalovirus. While some public TCRs were present in many individuals, most TCR sequences turned up only very rarely across donors. The only immune exposure information available for the cohort was CMV serostatus. In an earlier analysis of over 550 of the donors, most TCR beta V segments were observed in productive rearrangements about 87% or about 30% of the time, broadly matching IMGT annotations. In a later analysis, HLA-associated TCR beta chains showed more clonal expansion and lower generation probabilities than non-associated chains that were equally common. Presence/absence analyses assumed roughly uniform sequencing depth across donors, an assumption that may not hold. Most CMV-associated TCR beta chains appeared to be HLA-restricted in a later analysis, and the HLA associations seemed to be driven largely by CMV exposure. According to a later analysis, TCR association rates differed among HLA loci, with DRB1 alleles showing the most associated TCRs and HLA-C alleles showing the fewest. At a false discovery rate of 0.05, a later analysis linked roughly 17,000 TCR beta sequences to specific HLA alleles. Correlated functional status among segregating V segments might be attributable to linkage disequilibrium, but an unknown experimental factor could not be ruled out. Because HLA typing was unavailable for some donors at each locus, only the typed subset was used in association tests. Strong co-occurrence of HLA alleles, especially DR and DQ, made assigning TCR associations to individual alleles difficult. The classifier was reported to diagnose cytomegalovirus status with high specificity and sensitivity in both the original and validation cohorts. A later analysis reported that several top co-occurrence clusters appeared linked to parvovirus B19, influenza, CMV and Epstein-Barr virus. A few of the identified cytomegalovirus-associated TCR beta chains were confirmed in vitro to be specific for cytomegalovirus antigens. This cohort had only TCR beta chains sequenced, and the lack of alpha or paired-chain data limited which features could be detected. A later genetic analysis associated a missense DCLRE1C variant with V-gene and J-gene trimming of TCR beta chains, and an independent cohort replicated the association. According to the authors, the approach could potentially be generalized to other disease states and immunological phenotypes. A later genetic analysis reported fewer N-insertions in productive TCRs among donors in an Asian-associated ancestry cluster than the roughly 620-donor mean. Some IMGT-functional V segments, including TRBV6-2 and TRBV6-3, could not be told apart with the 87-base-pair reads, so those segments were excluded. The earlier analysis of some 540 of the donors excluded roughly 16 rarely observed V segments, including chromosome 9 orphons, because counts were too low. A group of highly shared sequence variants was considered likely to be a technical artifact of the sequencing pipeline.

This clone was seen a single time. Its binding antigen is unknown. Base qualities are not provided; no much larger clone lies one nucleotide away. Sequences LNHDA (CDR1) and SQIVND (CDR2) are obtained from the germline V gene (reference sequence). Trimmed from V: 7 bases; trimmed from J: 7 bases; junction bases lacking a gene match: 12. From the cysteine through the phenylalanine, the CDR3 covers 16 amino acids. Only CDR3 DNA remains: 48 bases, in frame from the first base. The method behind the library was the immunoSEQ multiplex PCR assay. A mixture of 60 forward primers for TCR Vbeta segments and 13 reverse primers for TCR Jbeta segments was used in the multiplex PCR. Amplification of the CDR3 region of rearranged TCR beta genes was performed with a multiplex PCR assay on genomic DNA. The Illumina HiSeq System was used to sequence the amplified TCR beta libraries as 87-base-pair reads. The study's own analysis went as follows. A later analysis tallied 70 million to 100 million unique TCR beta chains across the roughly 610 repertoires, and about 10 million of those chains were shared by two or more donors. Raw reads were error-corrected and collapsed into unique sequences with a nearest-neighbor algorithm that merged closely related sequences to remove PCR and sequencing errors. To assign V, D and J gene segments, CDR3 sequences were aligned to IMGT reference sequences. For a sequence to be retained, a match of at least six nucleotides to both a V gene segment and a J gene segment was required. Rearrangements were classified as productive when the CDR3 lacked stop codons and remained in frame with V and J, and all other rearrangements were classified as non-productive. Following IMGT convention, CDR3 was defined as the stretch from the second conserved V-encoded cysteine up to the conserved J-encoded phenylalanine. The earlier analysis of about 610 of the donors excluded any sequence lacking an unambiguous match to a single V gene segment. An earlier analysis of about 600 of the donors called V segments functional above 56.7% productive rearrangements and segregating when the between-donor standard deviation exceeded 5%. A statistical classification framework was built to diagnose cytomegalovirus status from the catalog of TCR beta chain sequences. V and J gene assignment, in a later analysis, came from comparing TCR nucleotide sequences with IMGT/GENE-DB human TR gene sequences. A later analysis assigned CDR3 sequences and most-parsimonious VDJ recombination scenarios with the TCRdist pipeline. In a later analysis, every TCR beta chain was defined by the combination of its CDR3 amino acid sequence and its V-gene family, and reads without a unique V-gene family were dropped. To address suspected cross-contamination and a sequencing artifact, a later analysis removed approximately 590 highly shared, low-generation-probability nucleotide sequences. For each public chain, a later analysis derived a clonal expansion index from normalized ranks of inferred template counts within each repertoire. A later analysis computed generation probabilities with a VDJ recombination model fitted to out-of-frame rearrangements, and checked the results against IGoR. A later analysis scored TCR-TCR, TCR-HLA and TCR-CMV co-occurrence with hypergeometric tests, applying a repertoire-size bias correction to TCR pairs. A later analysis estimated false discovery rates by permuting HLA or CMV assignments 20 times. In a later analysis, co-occurring TCRs were grouped using DBSCAN, with TCRdist sequence similarity added in when clustering inside HLA-allele-positive subsets. Repertoires with fewer than 30,000 or more than 120,000 public chains, plus five repertoires with anomalous nucleotide sharing, were excluded from co-occurrence clustering. The immuneACCESS repertoire file appears here via TCRdb, limited to in-frame rearrangements. These files lack a portion of the clones; in checked studies, under half of the deficit traces to unresolved V genes, and the cause of the others is not known. From that table come the V and J calls and clone size; the DNA was used to work out D and trimming. The sample profile shows about 120,000 clones; 77% of them were found once. Around 3.5% of the sample rests with the top ten.

The cohort consisted of 670 or so healthy bone marrow donors. All cohort members were sampled while nominally healthy, although unrecorded immune exposures were likely present. Of the approximately 670 cohort members, about 270 had a positive CMV serostatus and about 350 had a negative one, while no CMV serostatus was recorded for the donor. A peripheral blood sample was provided by each donor, and peripheral blood mononuclear cells were used for TCR beta sequencing. The Qiagen DNeasy Blood Extraction Kit was used to extract genomic DNA from the blood cell samples. The chain was built from TRBV19 and TRBJ2-1; 11 central bases correspond to TRBD2. The clonotype originates from a human donor in good health. Sequenced material: PBMCs. The CDR3 reads as follows: CASTPPGTSGRNEQFF. The DNA reads TGTGCCAGTACCCCTCCCGGGACTAGCGGCCGTAATGAGCAGTTCTTC.